One and the same sample provided the 20 T cell receptor beta chains below, sequenced in a study of blood T cell repertoires in COVID-19. Sequencing used immunoSEQ multiplex PCR; TCRdb keeps in-frame clones, though not all of them. The table shows about 360,000 clones, with roughly 90% occurring only once. What was sequenced was peripheral blood. The receptors were gathered from a woman aged 55-70 years with COVID-19, enrolled during active disease.

This chain connects TRBV11-2 to TRBJ1-4; 7 positions match TRBD1. Germline assignment: CDR1 SGHAT and CDR2 FQNNGV. The CDR3 spans 18 residues. V gave up 1 base and J gave up 5 bases; unmatched junction bases: 13. CDR3 nucleotide sequence: TGTGCCAGCAGCTTAGGGTTGAGGGGAGACAGGGAGAATGAAAAACTGTTTTTT. Residues: CASSLGLRGDRENEKLFF.

In this sample, this clone turned up a few times. The chain employs TRBV30 and TRBJ1-2, with D tentatively TRBD1 (5 bases). The V gene's germline CDR1 is GTSNPN and CDR2 SVGIG (reference sequence). V shed 4 bases and J shed 5 bases, with 17 bases lying between them. The CDR3 runs 14 residues. This chain's CDR3 is CAWTPAGYGYGYTF. DNA for the CDR3: TGTGCCTGGACCCCGGCAGGGTACGGGTATGGCTACACCTTC.

J is TRBJ2-7 and V is TRBV4-1; 9 bases are a match to TRBD1. Germline values: CDR1 MGHRA, CDR2 YSYEKL. V was pared by 0 bases and J by 0 bases, with 6 bases of the junction left unmatched. This CDR3 comprises 17 residues. In DNA, the CDR3 is TGCGCCAGCAGCCAAGAGAAAGGGACAGGGAGCTCCTACGAGCAGTACTTC. Its translation is CASSQEKGTGSSYEQYF.

This rearrangement joins TRBV27 to TRBJ1-5; D is uncertain. V dropped 6 bases and J dropped 5 bases, with 17 bases sitting between them. The CDR3 runs to 15 residues. The V gene's germline CDR1 is MNHEY and CDR2 SMNVEV (reference sequence). The DNA for the CDR3 is TGTGCCAGCAGACCAAAATGGGTTGGAGATCAGCCCCAGCATTTT. Translating gives CASRPKWVGDQPQHF.

This clone showed up just a few times. The chain carries TRBV5-1 and TRBJ2-7; 7 positions agree with TRBD1. Trimming removed 1 base from V and 3 bases from J; junction bases left unmatched: 7. CDR1 and CDR2 (germline): SGHRS, YFSETQ. This CDR3 contains 15 residues. The CDR3 coding sequence is TGCGCCAGCAGCTTGACAGGGGCACAATACTACGAGCAGTACTTC. Protein sequence: CASSLTGAQYYEQYF.

The chain couples TRBV5-4 to TRBJ2-2, with TRBD1 matching 7 bases. The CDR3 has 15 residues. Looked up from germline, CDR1 is SGHNT and CDR2 is YYREEE (reference sequence). The J segment lost 5 bases and the V segment lost 4 bases, leaving 8 bases of the junction unmatched. CDR3 in amino acids: CASSTGTDFTGELFF. The CDR3 DNA sequence: TGTGCCAGCAGCACCGGGACAGACTTTACCGGGGAGCTGTTTTTT. The full variable domain, rest sourced from reference TRBV5-4 and TRBJ2-2, is ETGVTQSPTHLIKTRGQQVTLRCSSQSGHNTVSWYQQALGQGPQFIFQYYREEENGRGNFPPRFSGLQFPNYSSELNVNALELDDSALYLCASSTGTDFTGELFFGEGSRLTVL.

The chain couples TRBV3-1 (or the pseudogene TRBV3-2) to TRBJ1-1; D gene uncertain. Deletions cut 3 bases from V and 1 base from J, with 18 bases between. The CDR3 is 17 residues long. Germline V CDR1 and CDR2: LGHDT, YNNKEL (reference sequence). The CDR3 nucleotides are TGTGCCAGCAGCCATTCCCCCCTTGAGGGCTGGAACACTGAAGCTTTCTTT. Encoded protein: CASSHSPLEGWNTEAFF.

The chain carries TRBV2 and TRBJ1-2; the D is unclear. CDR3 length equals 14 residues. V lost 5 bases to trimming and J lost 0 bases, with 10 bases between them. CDR1 is SNHLY and CDR2 is FYNNEI in the germline V gene. The CDR3 DNA reads as TGTGCCAGCAGTAAAGAGACATCTAACTATGGCTACACCTTC. Translating it yields CASSKETSNYGYTF.

The J gene is TRBJ1-6, the V gene TRBV12-5, with 7 nucleotides matching TRBD1. The CDR3 covers 16 residues. V trimming: 4 bases; J trimming: 4 bases; junction bases outside the gene matches: 7. Germline V gene data show CDR1 as LGHNT and CDR2 as FRNRAP. In DNA form, the CDR3 reads TGTGCTAGTGGTTCGTGGAGGGGACAGTATAATTCACCCCTCCACTTT. Its translation is CASGSWRGQYNSPLHF.

The chain combines TRBV11-2 with TRBJ1-2; D gene uncertain. Deletions cut 2 bases from V and 3 bases from J, with 13 bases between. Germline CDR1 reads SGHAT; CDR2 reads FQNNGV. The CDR3 contains 15 residues. CDR3 DNA sequence: TGTGCCAGCAGCTTATTTGGGGTCGGGGACTATGGCTACACCTTC. Translating it yields CASSLFGVGDYGYTF.

The chain joins TRBV19 to TRBJ1-4, with D uncertain. Germline loops: CDR1 LNHDA, CDR2 SQIVND (reference sequence). Trimming left V 4 bases short and J 2 bases short, with 8 bases between. The CDR3 covers 14 residues. The CDR3 is CASSRGDTNEKLFF. In nucleotides, the CDR3 is TGTGCCAGTAGTAGGGGAGATACTAATGAAAAACTGTTTTTT.

The rearrangement joins TRBV7-9 to TRBJ1-3, with unresolved D. CDR1 is SEHNR and CDR2 is FQNEAQ in the germline V gene (reference sequence). V gave up 5 bases and J gave up 2 bases, with 16 bases separating them. The CDR3 length is 16 residues. DNA of the CDR3: TGTGCCAGCAGCCCCTCATGGGGAGGAACTGGAAACACCATATATTTT. This translates into CASSPSWGGTGNTIYF.

The chain couples TRBV7-3 to TRBJ2-3, with D possibly TRBD2 on 6 matching bases. The V end was cut by 5 bases, the J end by 6 bases, with 15 bases between. This CDR3 has 14 residues. Germline V lookup: CDR1 SGHTA, CDR2 FQGTGA. This CDR3 reads CASSPNAGGDTQYF. The CDR3 nucleotides read TGTGCCAGCAGCCCTAATGCAGGAGGGGATACGCAGTATTTT.

The chain uses TRBV29-1 and TRBJ1-1; D is possibly TRBD1 (5 bases). V lost 7 bases and J lost 1, with 10 bases in between. The CDR3 sequence is 12 residues long. The germline V gene encodes CDR1 SQVTM and CDR2 ANQGSEA. CDR3 sequence (DNA): TGCAGCGGGGGACGGTCGAACACTGAAGCTTTCTTT. Residues: CSGGRSNTEAFF.

As for this clone: Germline is not matched at one junction end, which may reflect a read error. V usage is TRBV5-1 and J usage is TRBJ1-3; unclear D gene. CDR3 length: 15 residues. Germline-derived CDR1 and CDR2 are SGHRS and YFSETQ. CDR3 coding DNA: TGCGCCAGCACCTTGACGGGTACTTCTGGAAACACCATATATTTT. As protein: CASTLTGTSGNTIYF.

This clone appeared a single time. The chain joins TRBV5-6 to TRBJ2-3; maybe TRBD2 (6 bases). V was clipped by 10 bases and J by 1 base, with 13 bases between them. Germline loops: CDR1 SGHDT, CDR2 YYEEEE. The CDR3 runs to 13 residues. In DNA form, the CDR3 reads TGTGCCTTCACTAGGAGGGGCACAGATACGCAGTATTTT. Protein product: CAFTRRGTDTQYF.

The chain employs TRBV3-1 (or the pseudogene TRBV3-2) and TRBJ2-5; TRBD2 agrees at 9 bases. Germline loops: CDR1 LGHDT, CDR2 YNNKEL (reference sequence). J was trimmed by 6 bases and V by 1 base; bases with no gene match: 6. The CDR3 sequence is 15 residues long. The CDR3 nucleotides are TGTGCCAGCAGCCAAGTTAGGACTAGCGAAAAGACCCAGTACTTC. This sequence encodes CASSQVRTSEKTQYF.

This clone was detected once. V gene TRBV6-2 or TRBV6-3 combines with J gene TRBJ1-5; 7 positions agree with TRBD1. V gave up 6 bases and J gave up 7 bases; unmatched junction bases: 6. The CDR3 extends over 13 amino acids. CDR1 MNHEY and CDR2 SVGEGT come from the germline V gene. The CDR3 is CASSRDSGQPQHF. The CDR3 DNA reads as TGTGCCAGCAGCCGGGACAGTGGGCAGCCCCAGCATTTT.

The V call is TRBV5-4, the J call TRBJ2-3; 13 nucleotides align to TRBD2. Trimming at V came to 5 bases and at J to 3 bases, leaving 6 bases not matched to a gene. CDR3 length: 16 residues. Germline CDR1 is SGHNT and CDR2 is YYREEE (reference sequence). The DNA for the CDR3 is TGTGCCAGCAGTAAGCCGGGACTAGCGGGGACAGATACGCAGTATTTT. Translated, it gives CASSKPGLAGTDTQYF.

This clone was found once. The chain carries TRBV3-1 (or the pseudogene TRBV3-2) and TRBJ2-7; 8 bases line up with TRBD1. The CDR3 is 14 residues long. Trimming took 7 bases from V and 2 from J; bases not matched to a gene: 7. The germline V gene has CDR1 LGHDT and CDR2 YNNKEL (reference sequence). CDR3 residues: CASTPQGAAYEQYF. The CDR3 DNA is TGTGCCAGCACGCCCCAGGGGGCCGCCTACGAGCAGTACTTC.